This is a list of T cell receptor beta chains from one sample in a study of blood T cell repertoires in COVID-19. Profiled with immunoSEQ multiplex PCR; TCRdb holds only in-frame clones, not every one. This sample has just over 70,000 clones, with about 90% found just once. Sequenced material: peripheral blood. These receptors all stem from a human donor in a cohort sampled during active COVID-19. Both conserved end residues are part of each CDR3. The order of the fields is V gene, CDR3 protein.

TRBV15	CATSLSPRGTQHEQYF
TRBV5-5	CASTSEPGNYEQYF
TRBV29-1	CSVDGIYGYTF
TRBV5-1	CASSLRGQFGYNEQFF
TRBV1	CTSSHTRGVENSPLHF
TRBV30	CAGGQGAEAFF
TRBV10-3	CAISLRDRGPDGYTF
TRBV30	CAWSPDRGSYGYTF
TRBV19	CASTLSRVVLYEQFF
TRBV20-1	CSASELGGSSYEQYF
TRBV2	CASSGGTGRYYGYTF
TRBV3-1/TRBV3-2	CASSPARTGSYEQYF
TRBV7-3	CASSLAGAGANVLTF
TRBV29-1	CSVEGRGSSGNTIYF
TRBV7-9	CASSPLSGGDYEQYF
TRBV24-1	CATSDRTGGETQYF
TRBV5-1	CASSWGGTGGSTDTQYF
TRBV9	CASSVAPGLPEEKLFF
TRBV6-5	CASSYGGALGEKLFF
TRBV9	CASSATELSPIYTF
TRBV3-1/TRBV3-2	CASSQESTGGNEKLFF
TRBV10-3	CAISESGLSSGNTIYF
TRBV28	CASSLGRTEAFF
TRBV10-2	CASSYRDNTEAFF
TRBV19	CASSPRTGGGNQPQHF
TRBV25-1	CASRPLDRGLVHEQYF
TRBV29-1	CSVEKGAPETQYF
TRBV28	CASRQSTNEKLFF
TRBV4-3	CASSQAEVPYEQYF
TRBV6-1	CASSVGAPATNEKLFF
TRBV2	CASRRTVYEQYF
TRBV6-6	CASSYSQEAEAFF
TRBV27	CASSFTGPGTEAFF
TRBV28	CASSLQFEAFF
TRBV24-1	CATSDPQGPGEEQYF
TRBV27	CASSLFEDSNEKLFF
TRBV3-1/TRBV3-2	CASGRQGDQPQHF
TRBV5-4	CASRTGLASNYGYTF
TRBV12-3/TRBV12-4	CASSARQGAPLHF
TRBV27	CASSLGGYSPLHF
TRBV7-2	CASSARGAGQLTYEQYF
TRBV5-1	CASSLTGTGYYGYTF
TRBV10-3	CAISEGQLGVAEAFF
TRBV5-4	CASSFLGTGGTYEQYF
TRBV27	CASMSGQAQHF
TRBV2	CASRAGTSVEQFF
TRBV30	CAWRLRDSSIYGYTF
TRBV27	CASSSKTGLNYEQYF
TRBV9	CASSAGTRGEKLFF